Here is one TCR beta chain with its context. TCRdb ran MiXCR on the RT-PCR reads and lists one entry per CDR3 protein. The data show fewer than 800,000 distinct CDR3 sequences, over 12% seen once. Germline V gene data show CDR1 as DFQATT and CDR2 as SNEGSKA (reference sequence). Trimming cost V 5 bases and J 1 base, with 21 bases left between them. CDR3 size: 17 residues. This receptor was obtained from a female donor in good health, serving as a healthy control. The chain combines TRBV20-1 with TRBJ1-5; no firm D call. Sequencing was done on a sample of memory CD4+ T cells from blood. CDR3 amino acids: CSASPRGFQFSNQPQHF. The CDR3 nucleotides are TGCAGTGCTTCCCCTAGAGGGTTTCAATTCAGCAATCAGCCCCAGCATTTT.